Below are 23 T cell receptor beta chains sequenced from a single sample in a study of beta chain features in type 1 diabetes. Expressed TCRB transcripts were sequenced because the entire RNA isolate underwent reverse transcription. Produced via immunoSEQ multiplex PCR; TCRdb's table is partial and in-frame only. Among about 360,000 clones listed, around an eighth were seen once. Sequenced: naive CD4+ T cells from blood. The receptors here all came from a man aged 18 to 35 in good health.

This clone has a handful of counts. The chain links TRBV7-2 to TRBJ2-7; tentative D call: TRBD2 (6 bases). Germline V lookup: CDR1 SGHTA, CDR2 FQGNSA. CDR3 length: 12 amino acids. Trimming took off 5 bases at V and 3 bases at J, with 8 bases between the two ends. As DNA, the CDR3 is TGTGCCAGCAGCCCCGGGAGCTACGAGCAGTACTTC. This codes for CASSPGSYEQYF.

The J gene is TRBJ2-2, the V gene TRBV28; D is possibly TRBD1 (6 bases). V dropped 7 bases and J dropped 3 bases, with 15 bases sitting between them. Germline V gives CDR1 MDHEN, CDR2 SYDVKM. The CDR3 totals 15 residues. CDR3 loop: CASTFRGLHTGELFF. In DNA form, the CDR3 reads TGTGCCAGCACGTTCAGGGGTTTGCACACCGGGGAGCTGTTTTTT.

This clone occurred a few times. The CDR3 nucleotides read TGTGCCAGCAGCAAAGACAGGGGGGTCTACGAGCAGTACTTC. As protein: CASSKDRGVYEQYF. The rearrangement links TRBV7-2 to TRBJ2-7, with 9 nucleotides matching TRBD1. Germline-derived CDR1 and CDR2 are SGHTA and FQGNSA. The CDR3 has 14 residues. Trimming cost V 5 bases and J 3 bases; bases outside gene matches: 5. The full variable domain, in which reference TRBV7-2 and TRBJ2-7 provide the parts outside the CDR3, is GAGVSQSPSNKVTEKGKDVELRCDPISGHTALYWYRQSLGQGLEFLIYFQGNSAPDKSGLPSDRFSAERTGGSVSTLTIQRTQQEDSAVYLCASSKDRGVYEQYFGPGTRLTVT.

The chain carries TRBV15 and TRBJ1-4, with D uncertain. Trimming pared 8 bases from V and 5 bases from J, leaving 15 bases between. Germline V gene lookup returns CDR1 LNHNV and CDR2 YYDKDF (reference sequence). This CDR3 comprises 14 residues. For the CDR3, the DNA is TGTGCCACCCCCCGGGAAGGGAACAATGAAAAACTGTTTTTT. Encoded protein: CATPREGNNEKLFF.

This clone has more than one count but fewer than ten. This sequence joins TRBV29-1 and TRBJ2-3, with TRBD2 as a possible D gene (6 bases). In germline, CDR1 is SQVTM, CDR2 ANQGSEA. This CDR3 has 13 amino acids. The V end was cut by 5 bases, the J end by 3 bases, with 12 bases between. CDR3 region: CSVYGGSTDTQYF. The CDR3 nucleotides are TGCAGCGTTTACGGGGGTTCTACAGATACGCAGTATTTT.

This clone has just a few counts. The genes are TRBV29-1 and TRBJ2-1; 12 bases match TRBD2. The CDR3 consists of 15 residues. V shed 6 bases and J 8 bases; nucleotides not matched to a gene: 11. From germline, CDR1 is SQVTM and CDR2 ANQGSEA. CDR3 nucleotide sequence: TGCAGCGTGGATAGACTAGCGGGAGTGCGGGATGAGCAGTTCTTC. Residues: CSVDRLAGVRDEQFF.

This chain uses TRBV19 with TRBJ2-3, with 8 bases aligning to TRBD2. Germline V CDR1 and CDR2: LNHDA, SQIVND (reference sequence). CDR3 length: 15 residues. Trimming took 1 base from V and 4 from J; bases not matched to a gene: 4. This CDR3 reads CASSIAGGPPDTQYF. CDR3 bases: TGTGCCAGTAGTATAGCGGGAGGGCCCCCAGATACGCAGTATTTT.

The chain has TRBV6-5 and TRBJ2-7; 7 nucleotides align to TRBD1. Germline values: CDR1 MNHEY, CDR2 SVGAGI. V gave up 3 bases and J gave up 4 bases; unmatched junction bases: 12. The CDR3 is 16 residues long. CDR3 protein: CASSYSGSRGLYEQYF. The CDR3 DNA follows: TGTGCCAGCAGTTATTCGGGCTCCAGGGGGTTATACGAGCAGTACTTC.

The gene calls are TRBV5-1 and TRBJ2-1; 8 bases map to TRBD2. CDR1 SGHRS and CDR2 YFSETQ come from the germline V gene. V dropped 0 bases and J dropped 5; count of bases not matched to a gene: 7. This CDR3 region has 16 residues. In nucleotides, the CDR3 is TGCGCCAGCAGCTTGGTTGTTACTAGCGGAAACAATGAGCAGTTCTTC. Residues: CASSLVVTSGNNEQFF. Looking up the rest from reference TRBV5-1 and TRBJ2-1 gives the full variable domain: KAGVTQTPRYLIKTRGQQVTLSCSPISGHRSVSWYQQTPGQGLQFLFEYFSETQRNKGNFPGRFSGRQFSNSRSEMNVSTLELGDSALYLCASSLVVTSGNNEQFFGPGTRLTVL.

This chain uses TRBV4-3 with TRBJ2-6; D gene unclear. From germline, CDR1 is LGHNA and CDR2 YSLEER. V lost 4 bases and J lost 0, with 10 bases in between. This CDR3 comprises 16 residues. CDR3 loop: CASSLFPYSGANVLTF. CDR3 nucleotide sequence: TGCGCCAGCAGCCTGTTTCCCTACTCTGGGGCCAACGTCCTGACTTTC.

This clone has more than one count but fewer than ten. The V and J genes are TRBV5-1 and TRBJ2-2; 9 bases are shared with TRBD2. Losses at the gene ends were 0 bases for V and 8 bases for J; bases not matched to a gene: 8. CDR1 is SGHRS and CDR2 is YFSETQ in the germline V gene. The CDR3 runs 16 residues. CDR3 in DNA: TGCGCCAGCAGCTTGGGCCTAGCGGGGAGCGCAGGGGAGCTGTTTTTT. Its protein product is CASSLGLAGSAGELFF.

J is TRBJ2-7 and V is TRBV11-1; 9 bases are a match to TRBD1. The length of the CDR3 is 16 residues. Germline lookup yields CDR1 SGHAT and CDR2 FQDESV (reference sequence). J was trimmed by 2 bases and V by 5 bases; bases with no gene match: 10. Here the CDR3 reads CASSHTGGGQTYEQYF. CDR3 in DNA: TGTGCCAGCAGCCACACAGGGGGCGGGCAGACCTACGAGCAGTACTTC.

This clone was seen a few times. V gene TRBV9 combines with J gene TRBJ1-2; TRBD1 is a possible D gene (6 bases). V was cut by 2 bases and J by 3 bases, with 14 bases left in between. The CDR3 contains 15 residues. Germline V gene lookup returns CDR1 SGDLS and CDR2 YYNGEE. The CDR3 loop is CASSVTQQGYYGYTF. In DNA, the CDR3 is TGTGCCAGCAGCGTGACCCAACAGGGATACTATGGCTACACCTTC.

This chain joins TRBV28 and TRBJ1-2; a weak D match, TRBD1 (5 bases). The CDR3 totals 14 residues. Germline V gives CDR1 MDHEN, CDR2 SYDVKM. V lost 2 bases and J lost 5, with 12 bases in between. The CDR3 DNA reads TGTGCCAGCAGTTTAGACAGCCGAGGATATGGCTACACCTTC. It codes for CASSLDSRGYGYTF.

This clone turned up a few times. The chain has TRBV4-2 and TRBJ2-3, with 11 bases identical to TRBD2. The V gene end was trimmed by 0 bases and the J gene end by 3 bases; junction bases not matched to a gene: 5. Germline V gives CDR1 LGHNA, CDR2 YNFKEQ. This CDR3 comprises 17 residues. The CDR3 DNA is TGTGCCAGCAGCCAAGAAACTAGCGGGGGTTTAACAGATACGCAGTATTTT. Amino acid sequence: CASSQETSGGLTDTQYF.

This chain links TRBV7-2 with TRBJ2-5; 7 positions agree with TRBD1. Germline V gene sequence: CDR1 SGHTA, CDR2 FQGNSA. Losses at the gene ends were 5 bases for V and 0 bases for J; bases not matched to a gene: 3. The CDR3 covers 14 residues. CDR3 residues: CASSPGTDQETQYF. The CDR3 coding sequence is TGTGCCAGCAGCCCCGGGACAGACCAAGAGACCCAGTACTTC.

The chain carries TRBV30 and TRBJ2-5; 10 nucleotides line up with TRBD1. The CDR3 sequence is 18 residues long. Germline-derived CDR1 and CDR2 are GTSNPN and SVGIG (reference sequence). Trimming took 3 bases from V and 7 from J; bases not matched to a gene: 20. The CDR3 sequence is CAWSRDRGGGPSSGTQYF. The CDR3 DNA reads TGTGCCTGGAGCCGGGACAGGGGTGGGGGACCTAGCAGTGGGACCCAGTACTTC.

The table lists this clone with a few counts. The chain is built from TRBV28 and TRBJ2-1; 9 nucleotides agree with TRBD1. The CDR3 consists of 16 residues. The junction had 9 bases not matched to a gene; V was cut back by 3 bases and J by 6 bases. Germline V gene lookup returns CDR1 MDHEN and CDR2 SYDVKM. CDR3 DNA: TGTGCCAGCAGTTTTCGCCCGGGACAGGGTTCCAATGAGCAGTTCTTC. Amino acids: CASSFRPGQGSNEQFF.

This clone was seen only a few times. The chain couples TRBV4-2 to TRBJ2-1; the D gene is possibly TRBD2 (5 bases). The ends were cut back, 1 base at V and 6 bases at J, with 13 bases in the middle. Germline V gene lookup returns CDR1 LGHNA and CDR2 YNFKEQ. CDR3 size: 15 residues. DNA for the CDR3: TGTGCCAGCAGCCAAGGCGCGGGCGACATCAATGAGCAGTTCTTC. It translates to CASSQGAGDINEQFF.

In this sample, this clone turned up a few times. J is TRBJ2-1 and V is TRBV7-9, with D tentatively TRBD2 (6 bases). The CDR3 length is 16 residues. CDR1 SEHNR and CDR2 FQNEAQ come from the germline V gene (reference sequence). Trimming pared 2 bases from V and 5 bases from J, leaving 16 bases between. The CDR3 bases are TGTGCCAGCAGCTTATTGGGACTTGGGCGTAACAATGAGCAGTTCTTC. It is translated as CASSLLGLGRNNEQFF.

This clone was recorded a few times. This chain uses TRBV4-3 with TRBJ1-4; TRBD1 matches at 10 bases. This CDR3 has 16 amino acids. V trimming: 3 bases; J trimming: 7 bases; junction bases outside the gene matches: 8. CDR1 and CDR2 (germline): LGHNA, YSLEER. The DNA of the CDR3 is TGCGCCAGCAGCCAGGACGGCCGGGACAGGGGTGAAAAACTGTTTTTT. It is translated as CASSQDGRDRGEKLFF.

The chain employs TRBV19 and TRBJ1-5; TRBD1 matches 12 bases. The CDR3 has 16 residues. V lost 9 bases and J lost 2; bases outside the gene matches: 8. The germline V gene encodes CDR1 LNHDA and CDR2 SQIVND (reference sequence). CDR3 bases: TGTGCCAGCCGGGACAGGGGGCGAGGCGGCAATCAGCCCCAGCATTTT. Translating gives CASRDRGRGGNQPQHF.

The CDR3 loop is CASSLTGYNEQFF. The CDR3 nucleotides read TGTGCCAGCAGCTTAACAGGGTACAATGAGCAGTTCTTC. This chain uses TRBV5-4 with TRBJ2-1; D is perhaps TRBD1 (6 bases). This CDR3 is 13 amino acids long. CDR1 is SGHNT, CDR2 YYREEE, per germline (reference sequence). V was pared by 2 bases and J by 4 bases, with 7 bases between.